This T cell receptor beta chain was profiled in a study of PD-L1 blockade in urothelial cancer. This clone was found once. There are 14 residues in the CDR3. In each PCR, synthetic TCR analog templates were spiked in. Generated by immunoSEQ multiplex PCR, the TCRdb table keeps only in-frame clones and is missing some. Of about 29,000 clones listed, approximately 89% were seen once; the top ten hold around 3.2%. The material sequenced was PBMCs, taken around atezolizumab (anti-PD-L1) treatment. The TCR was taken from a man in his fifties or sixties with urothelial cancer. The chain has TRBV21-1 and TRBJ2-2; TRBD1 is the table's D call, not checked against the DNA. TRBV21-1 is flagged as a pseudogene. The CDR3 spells CASSTGPYTGELFF. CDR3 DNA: TGTGCCAGCAGCACAGGGCCGTACACCGGGGAGCTGTTTTTT.